The present TCR beta chain was sequenced within a study of blood T cell repertoires in COVID-19. Using immunoSEQ multiplex PCR, the repertoire was profiled, and TCRdb retains in-frame clones only, with some absent. The sample records around 300,000 clones, about 87% being singletons. Sequencing was carried out using peripheral blood. The receptor was isolated from a young woman with COVID-19, enrolled during active disease.

The CDR3 loop reads CASSLLGTGRDTEAFF. CDR3 coding DNA: TGTGCCAGCAGTTTACTCGGGACAGGGCGAGACACTGAAGCTTTCTTT. The gene calls are TRBV27 and TRBJ1-1; 9 bases are a match to TRBD1. The V segment lost 2 bases and the J segment 3 bases; nucleotides outside the gene matches: 7. CDR1 and CDR2 (germline): MNHEY, SMNVEV (reference sequence). This CDR3 is 16 amino acids long.